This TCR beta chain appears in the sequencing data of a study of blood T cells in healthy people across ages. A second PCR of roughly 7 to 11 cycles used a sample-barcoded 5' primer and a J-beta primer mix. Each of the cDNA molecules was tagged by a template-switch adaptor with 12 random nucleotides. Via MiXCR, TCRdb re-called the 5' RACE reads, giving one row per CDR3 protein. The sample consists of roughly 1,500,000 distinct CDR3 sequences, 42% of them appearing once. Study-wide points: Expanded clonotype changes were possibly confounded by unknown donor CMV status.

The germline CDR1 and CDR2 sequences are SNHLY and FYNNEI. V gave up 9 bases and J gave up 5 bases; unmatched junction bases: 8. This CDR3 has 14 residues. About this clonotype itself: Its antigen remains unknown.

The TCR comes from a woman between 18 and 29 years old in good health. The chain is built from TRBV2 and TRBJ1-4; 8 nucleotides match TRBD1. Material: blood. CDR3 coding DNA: TGTGCCAGTACACTCCGGGACAGGAATGAAAAACTGTTTTTT. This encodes CASTLRDRNEKLFF.